This entry concerns a single T cell receptor (beta chain). Antigen: not known. TCRdb itself ran the 5' RACE reads through MiXCR, one entry per CDR3 protein. The table has 35,000 to 50,000 distinct CDR3 sequences, roughly 23% seen once. Cells sorted as Tregs were CD4+, CD25+ and CD127-/low. Study-wide findings and caveats: Larger-cohort validation covered only one TCR beta V-J rearrangement.

V shed 4 bases, J shed 5 bases, and the junction held 6 bases outside the gene matches. Looked up from germline, CDR1 is SGHRS and CDR2 is YFSETQ. The CDR3 runs to 14 residues. This sequence originates from a female donor with breast cancer. This rearrangement joins TRBV5-1 to TRBJ2-7; 10 bases fit TRBD2. The specimen sequenced was Tregs sorted from a lymph node. The chain's CDR3 is CASSESGRANEQYF. CDR3 nucleotide sequence: TGCGCCAGCAGCGAGAGCGGGAGGGCGAACGAGCAGTACTTC.